This TCR beta chain was identified in a study of CD8 T cells in ankylosing spondylitis. Findings and limits, study-wide: Reportedly, disease-linked clones are significantly enriched in ankylosing spondylitis patients' matched synovial fluid. Reports of some motif variants in reactive arthritis synovial fluid and blood predate this one. Blood from ankylosing spondylitis patients appeared to carry a characteristic roughly 8-variant TCR beta motif.

Quantitative barcoded 5'-RACE was used to prepare TCR beta libraries. Each CDR3 protein gets one entry after TCRdb re-called the 5' RACE reads with MiXCR. The sample has 150,000 to 250,000 distinct CDR3 sequences; 13% are singletons. CDR1 and CDR2 from the germline V gene are DFQATT and SNEGSKA (reference sequence). The CDR3 is 11 amino acids. Between the trimmed V and J ends, which lost 2 bases and 8 bases, there was a span of 9 bases. As regards this clonotype: Its specificity is unknown.

The chain joins TRBV20-1 to TRBJ1-1, with D hard to call. The sample comprised blood, either unsorted or a sorted T cell fraction (not recorded which). This TCR derives from a male donor with ankylosing spondylitis or in good health (not recorded which). The CDR3 sequence: CSARLGLEAFF. The CDR3 nucleotides read TGCAGTGCTAGACTAGGACTCGAAGCTTTCTTT.